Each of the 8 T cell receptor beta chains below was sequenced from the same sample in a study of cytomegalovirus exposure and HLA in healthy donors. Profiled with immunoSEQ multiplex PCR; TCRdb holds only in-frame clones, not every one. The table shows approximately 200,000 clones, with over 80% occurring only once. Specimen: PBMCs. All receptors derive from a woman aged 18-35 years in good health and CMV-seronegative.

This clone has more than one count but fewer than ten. CDR3 DNA sequence: TGTGCCAGCAGCTTAGGGGACTCTCCCATCGGGGAGCAGTTCTTC. It encodes CASSLGDSPIGEQFF. V usage is TRBV7-9 and J usage is TRBJ2-1; possibly TRBD2 for D (6 bases). Germline V CDR1 and CDR2: SEHNR, FQNEAQ (reference sequence). The CDR3 is 15 residues long. V dropped 1 base and J dropped 10 bases, with 17 bases sitting between them.

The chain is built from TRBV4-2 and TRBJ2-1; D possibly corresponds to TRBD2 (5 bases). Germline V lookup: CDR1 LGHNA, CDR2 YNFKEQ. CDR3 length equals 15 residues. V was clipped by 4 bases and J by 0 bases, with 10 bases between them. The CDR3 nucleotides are TGTGCCAGCAGCCTCTCGGACTTCTCCTACAATGAGCAGTTCTTC. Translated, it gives CASSLSDFSYNEQFF.

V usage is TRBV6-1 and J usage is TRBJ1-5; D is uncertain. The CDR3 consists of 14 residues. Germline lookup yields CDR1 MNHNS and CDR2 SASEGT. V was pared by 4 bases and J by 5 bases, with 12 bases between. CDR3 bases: TGTGCCAGCAGTGCAAGGATCCGGGATCAGCCCCAGCATTTT. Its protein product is CASSARIRDQPQHF.

The CDR3 sequence is CASILGQGNTGELFF. Written as DNA, the CDR3 is TGCGCCAGCATTCTTGGACAGGGGAACACCGGGGAGCTGTTTTTT. V is TRBV5-1 and J is TRBJ2-2, with TRBD1 matching 8 bases. V lost 6 bases to trimming and J lost 1 base; unmatched junction nucleotides: 5. CDR1 is SGHRS, CDR2 YFSETQ, per germline. This CDR3 comprises 15 residues.

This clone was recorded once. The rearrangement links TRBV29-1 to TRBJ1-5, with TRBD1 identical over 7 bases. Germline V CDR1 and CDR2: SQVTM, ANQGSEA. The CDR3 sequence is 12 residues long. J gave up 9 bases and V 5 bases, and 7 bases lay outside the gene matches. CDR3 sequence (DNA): TGCAGCGTTCGGACAGGTGATGGGCCCCAGCATTTT. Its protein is CSVRTGDGPQHF.

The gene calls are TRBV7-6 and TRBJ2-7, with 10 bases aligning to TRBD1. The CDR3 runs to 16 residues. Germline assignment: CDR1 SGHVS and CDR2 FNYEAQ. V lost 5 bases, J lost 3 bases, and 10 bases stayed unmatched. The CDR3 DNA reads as TGTGCCAGCAGCGACAGGGACAGGGGAAAAGTCTACGAGCAGTACTTC. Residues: CASSDRDRGKVYEQYF.

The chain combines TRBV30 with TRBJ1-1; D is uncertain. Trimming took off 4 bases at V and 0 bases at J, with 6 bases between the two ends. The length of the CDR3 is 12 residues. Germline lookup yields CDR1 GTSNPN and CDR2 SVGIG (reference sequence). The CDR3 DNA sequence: TGTGCCTGGATCTCGGTGAACACTGAAGCTTTCTTT. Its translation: CAWISVNTEAFF.

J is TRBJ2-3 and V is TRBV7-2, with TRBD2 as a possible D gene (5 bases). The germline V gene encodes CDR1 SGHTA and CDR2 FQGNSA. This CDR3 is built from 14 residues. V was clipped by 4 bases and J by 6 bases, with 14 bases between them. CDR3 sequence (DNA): TGTGCCAGCAGCTACCGGAGGTCCATCGATACGCAGTATTTT. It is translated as CASSYRRSIDTQYF. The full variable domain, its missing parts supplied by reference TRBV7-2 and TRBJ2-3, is GAGVSQSPSNKVTEKGKDVELRCDPISGHTALYWYRQSLGQGLEFLIYFQGNSAPDKSGLPSDRFSAERTGGSVSTLTIQRTQQEDSAVYLCASSYRRSIDTQYFGPGTRLTVL.